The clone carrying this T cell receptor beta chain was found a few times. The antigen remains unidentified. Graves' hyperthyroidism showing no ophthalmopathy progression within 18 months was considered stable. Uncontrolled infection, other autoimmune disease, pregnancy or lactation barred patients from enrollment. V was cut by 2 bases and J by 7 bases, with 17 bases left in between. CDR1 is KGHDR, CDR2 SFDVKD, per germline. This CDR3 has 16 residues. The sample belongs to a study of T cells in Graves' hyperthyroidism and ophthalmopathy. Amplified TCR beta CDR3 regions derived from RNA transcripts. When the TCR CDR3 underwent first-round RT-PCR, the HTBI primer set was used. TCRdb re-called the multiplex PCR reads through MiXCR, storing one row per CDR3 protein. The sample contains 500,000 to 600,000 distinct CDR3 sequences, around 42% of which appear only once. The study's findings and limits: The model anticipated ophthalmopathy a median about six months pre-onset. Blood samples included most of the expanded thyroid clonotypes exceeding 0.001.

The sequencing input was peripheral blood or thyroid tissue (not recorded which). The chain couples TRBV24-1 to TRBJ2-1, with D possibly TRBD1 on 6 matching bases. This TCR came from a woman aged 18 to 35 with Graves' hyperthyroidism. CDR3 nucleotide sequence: TGTGCCACCAGTGATTCCCTCCGGACAGCAAGGAATGAGCAGTTCTTC. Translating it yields CATSDSLRTARNEQFF.